The source of this TCR beta chain is a study of CD8 T cells in Susac syndrome. Trimming pared 5 bases from V and 0 bases from J, leaving 4 bases between. Germline V gene lookup returns CDR1 MNHEY and CDR2 SMNVEV (reference sequence). CDR3 size: 12 residues. This clonotype was recorded a few times. Sequencing targeted TCR beta in T cells from blood (CD8+ and CD4+). RNA in amounts of roughly 0.5 to 1 ug was reverse transcribed with random hexamers. TCRdb itself ran the immunoSEQ multiplex PCR reads through MiXCR, one entry per CDR3 protein. Of a few hundred thousand distinct CDR3 sequences detected, about 96% appear once; the ten largest clones hold less than 0.095%.

The specimen sequenced was CD4+ T cells from PBMCs. This sequence joins TRBV27 and TRBJ1-1; D call uncertain. The origin of this receptor is a human donor with multiple sclerosis. The CDR3 sequence: CASSRMNTEAFF. CDR3 nucleotides: TGTGCCAGCAGTCGTATGAACACTGAAGCTTTCTTT.